The text below deals with one TCR beta chain. Its antigen is still unknown. Template switching created a universal primer site, and the cDNA included unique molecular identifiers. TCRdb reprocessed the 5' RACE reads with MiXCR, giving one entry per CDR3 protein. The sample yields about 450,000 distinct CDR3 sequences, 18% seen once. These data come from a study of identical twins. V shed 5 bases and J 3 bases; nucleotides not matched to a gene: 10. This CDR3 spans 16 amino acids. Broader study findings: Sequences that were out-of-frame, alpha and twin-shared displayed an excess of low generation probability. A lower insertion count was a feature of abundant cord blood beta clonotypes, with no such feature in memory repertoires. Surplus twin overlap in beta out-of-frame sequences was less pronounced.

The sample comprised naive T cells sorted from blood. The rearrangement uses TRBV12-3 or TRBV12-4 and TRBJ2-3, with 8 bases lining up with TRBD1. This clonotype originated in a man aged 45-65 years in good health. The CDR3 DNA is TGTGCCAGCAGTCCCCTGGACAGGGTGTCTACAGATACGCAGTATTTT. Translating it yields CASSPLDRVSTDTQYF.